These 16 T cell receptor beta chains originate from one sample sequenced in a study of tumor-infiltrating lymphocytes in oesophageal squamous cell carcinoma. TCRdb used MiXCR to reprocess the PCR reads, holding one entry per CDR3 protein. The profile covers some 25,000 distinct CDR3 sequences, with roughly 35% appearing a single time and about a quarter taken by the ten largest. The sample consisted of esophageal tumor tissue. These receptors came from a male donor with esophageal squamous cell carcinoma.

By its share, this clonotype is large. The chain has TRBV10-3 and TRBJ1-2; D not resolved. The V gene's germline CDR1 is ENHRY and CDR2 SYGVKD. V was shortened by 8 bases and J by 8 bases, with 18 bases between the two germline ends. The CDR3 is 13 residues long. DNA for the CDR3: TGTGCCATCCGGAGCGGTGATGCTATAGGCTACACCTTC. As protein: CAIRSGDAIGYTF.

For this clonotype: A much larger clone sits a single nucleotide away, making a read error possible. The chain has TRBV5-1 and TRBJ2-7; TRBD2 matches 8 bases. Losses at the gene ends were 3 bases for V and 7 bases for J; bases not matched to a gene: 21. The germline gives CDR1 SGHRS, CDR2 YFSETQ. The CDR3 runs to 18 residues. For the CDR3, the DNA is TGCGCCAGCAGCTCACGCCTCCTTAGCGGGAAGTCCTACAATGAGCAGTACTTC. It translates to CASSSRLLSGKSYNEQYF.

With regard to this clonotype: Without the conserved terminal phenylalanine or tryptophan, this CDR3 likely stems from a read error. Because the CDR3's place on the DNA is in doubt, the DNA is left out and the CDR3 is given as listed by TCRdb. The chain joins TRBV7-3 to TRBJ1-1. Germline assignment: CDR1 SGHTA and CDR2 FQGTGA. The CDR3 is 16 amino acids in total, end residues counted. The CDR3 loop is CASSTGPVGETQYFGP.

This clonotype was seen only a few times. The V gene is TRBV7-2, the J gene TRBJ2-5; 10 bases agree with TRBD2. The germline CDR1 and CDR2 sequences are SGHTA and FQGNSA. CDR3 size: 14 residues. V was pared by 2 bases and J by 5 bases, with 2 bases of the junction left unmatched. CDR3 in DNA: TGTGCCAGCAGCTTAACTAGCGGGGAGGAGACCCAGTACTTC. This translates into CASSLTSGEETQYF.

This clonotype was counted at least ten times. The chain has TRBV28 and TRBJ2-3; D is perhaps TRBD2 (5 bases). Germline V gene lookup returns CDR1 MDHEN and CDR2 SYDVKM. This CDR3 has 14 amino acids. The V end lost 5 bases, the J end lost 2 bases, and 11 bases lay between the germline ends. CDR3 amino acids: CASSPPGITDTQYF. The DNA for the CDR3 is TGTGCCAGCAGTCCCCCGGGGATCACAGATACGCAGTATTTT. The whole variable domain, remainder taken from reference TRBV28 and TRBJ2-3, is DVKVTQSSRYLVKRTGEKVFLECVQDMDHENMFWYRQDPGLGLRLIYFSYDVKMKEKGDIPEGYSVSREKKERFSLILESASTNQTSMYLCASSPPGITDTQYFGPGTRLTVL.

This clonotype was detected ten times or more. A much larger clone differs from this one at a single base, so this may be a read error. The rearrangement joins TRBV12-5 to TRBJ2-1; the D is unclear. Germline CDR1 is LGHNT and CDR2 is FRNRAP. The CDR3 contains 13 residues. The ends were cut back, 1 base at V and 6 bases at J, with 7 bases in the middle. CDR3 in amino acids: CASGLERFNEQFF. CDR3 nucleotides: TGTGCTAGTGGTTTGGAGAGATTCAATGAGCAGTTCTTC.

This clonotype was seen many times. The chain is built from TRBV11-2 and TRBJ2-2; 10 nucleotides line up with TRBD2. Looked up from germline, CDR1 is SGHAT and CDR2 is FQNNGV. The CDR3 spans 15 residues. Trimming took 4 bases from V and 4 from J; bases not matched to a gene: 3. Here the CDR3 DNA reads TGTGCCAGCAGCTCACTAGCGGGGAGCACCGGGGAGCTGTTTTTT. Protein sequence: CASSSLAGSTGELFF.

CDR3 in amino acids: CASSLEEIGDLEDYEQYF. CDR3 bases: TGTGCCAGCAGCTTAGAGGAGATTGGGGACCTAGAGGACTACGAGCAGTACTTC. J is TRBJ2-5 and V is TRBV11-2; the D call may be TRBD1 or TRBD2 (5 bases each). The J call is in doubt because the DNA end fits TRBJ2-7 better. Per germline, CDR1 SGHAT and CDR2 FQNNGV. This CDR3 contains 18 residues.

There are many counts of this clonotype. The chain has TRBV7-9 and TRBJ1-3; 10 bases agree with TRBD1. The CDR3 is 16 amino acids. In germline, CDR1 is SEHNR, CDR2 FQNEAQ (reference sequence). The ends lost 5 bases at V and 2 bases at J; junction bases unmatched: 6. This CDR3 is CASSLRTGGAGNTIYF. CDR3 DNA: TGTGCCAGCAGCCTCCGGACAGGGGGGGCTGGAAACACCATATATTTT.

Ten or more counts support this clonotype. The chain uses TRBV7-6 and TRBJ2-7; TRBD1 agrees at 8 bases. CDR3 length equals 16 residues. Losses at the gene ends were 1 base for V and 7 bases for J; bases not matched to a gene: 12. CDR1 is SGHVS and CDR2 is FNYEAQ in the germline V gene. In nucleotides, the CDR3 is TGTGCCAGCAGCTTAGTGTATTCAGGGGGCTCTAATGAGCAGTACTTC. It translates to CASSLVYSGGSNEQYF.

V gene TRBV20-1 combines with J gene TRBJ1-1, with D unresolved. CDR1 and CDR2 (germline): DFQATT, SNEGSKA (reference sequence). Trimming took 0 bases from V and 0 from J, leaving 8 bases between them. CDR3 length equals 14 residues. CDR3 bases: TGCAGTGCTAGAGATGAGGCAGTGAACACTGAAGCTTTCTTT. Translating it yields CSARDEAVNTEAFF.

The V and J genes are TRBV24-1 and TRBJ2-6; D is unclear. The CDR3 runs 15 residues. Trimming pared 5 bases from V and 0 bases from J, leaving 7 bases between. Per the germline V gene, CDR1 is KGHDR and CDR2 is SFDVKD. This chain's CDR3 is CATSGRTSGANVLTF. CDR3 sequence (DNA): TGTGCCACCAGTGGCCGGACCTCTGGGGCCAACGTCCTGACTTTC.

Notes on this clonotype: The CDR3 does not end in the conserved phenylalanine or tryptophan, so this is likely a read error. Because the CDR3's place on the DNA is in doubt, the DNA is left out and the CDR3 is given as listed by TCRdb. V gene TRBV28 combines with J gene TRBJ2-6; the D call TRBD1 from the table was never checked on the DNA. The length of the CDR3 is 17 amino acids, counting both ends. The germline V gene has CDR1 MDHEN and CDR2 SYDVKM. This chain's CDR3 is CASRGRSAGEREQFFGP.

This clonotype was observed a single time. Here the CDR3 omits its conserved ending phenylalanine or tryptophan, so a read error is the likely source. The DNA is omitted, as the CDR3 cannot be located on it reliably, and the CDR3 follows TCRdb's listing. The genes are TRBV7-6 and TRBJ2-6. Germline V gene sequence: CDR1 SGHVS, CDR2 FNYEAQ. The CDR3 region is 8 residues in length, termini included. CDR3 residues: CASSLGLG.

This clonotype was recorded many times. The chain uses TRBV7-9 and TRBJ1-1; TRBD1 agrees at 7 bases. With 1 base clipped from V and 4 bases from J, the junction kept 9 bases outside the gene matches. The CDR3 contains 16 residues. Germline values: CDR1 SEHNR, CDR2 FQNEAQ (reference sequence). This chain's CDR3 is CASSLGAGGPGTEAFF. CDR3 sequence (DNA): TGTGCCAGCAGCTTAGGGGCAGGGGGTCCGGGCACTGAAGCTTTCTTT.

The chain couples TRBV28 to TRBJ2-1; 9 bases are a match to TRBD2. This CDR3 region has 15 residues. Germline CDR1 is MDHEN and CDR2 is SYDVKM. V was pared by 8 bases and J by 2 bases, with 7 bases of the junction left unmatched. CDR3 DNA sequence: TGTGCCAGCGTAGCGGGAGTGCTAACCTACAATGAGCAGTTCTTC. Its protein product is CASVAGVLTYNEQFF.